This is a list of T cell receptor beta chains from one sample in a study of response to subunit inactivated influenza vaccine. MiXCR was run by TCRdb on the RT-PCR reads, yielding one entry per CDR3 protein. The data show about 570,000 distinct CDR3 sequences, about 11% seen once. This same sample was also part of a study on T cells expressing NK-cell markers.

This material consisted of PBMCs from blood, taken on the day of vaccination. These receptors were collected from a man aged 50-59 years who received an inactivated influenza vaccine. The CDR3 runs from the conserved cysteine through the conserved F or W. A D gene is named only where the DNA matches it firmly. Size tells how often a clone was seen (once, few, many) or the class of an expanded clone, and some rows leave it out.

d_call | j_call | v_call | clone_size | cdr3_aa | cdr3_nt
TRBD1 | TRBJ1-4 | TRBV7-6 | few | CASSSRGDRAEKLFF | TGTGCCAGCAGCTCGAGGGGGGACAGAGCTGAAAAACTGTTTTTT
NA | TRBJ2-5 | TRBV7-2 | few | CASSLFRGGGAQTQYF | TGTGCCAGCAGCTTATTTCGGGGAGGGGGGGCGCAGACCCAGTACTTC
NA | TRBJ2-1 | TRBV5-6 | NA | CASSFGYPPTNEQFF | TGTGCCAGCAGCTTTGGCTATCCCCCGACCAATGAGCAGTTCTTC
TRBD2 | TRBJ2-7 | TRBV4-2 | few | CASSPYSGRYHEQYF | TGTGCCAGCAGCCCTTATAGCGGGAGGTACCACGAGCAGTACTTC
NA | TRBJ2-7 | TRBV7-3 | NA | CASSFRGASGGSSYEQYF | TGTGCCAGCAGCTTCCGGGGGGCTAGCGGTGGTAGCTCCTACGAGCAGTACTTC
TRBD1 | TRBJ2-1 | TRBV12-3/TRBV12-4 | NA | CASSQTGTGLNEQFF | TGTGCCAGCAGTCAAACCGGGACAGGGCTTAATGAGCAGTTCTTC
TRBD2 | TRBJ2-7 | TRBV5-6 | few | CASSSPLADSYEQYF | TGTGCCAGCAGCTCCCCTCTAGCGGACTCCTACGAGCAGTACTTC
NA | TRBJ2-7 | TRBV18 | NA | CASSPDRHYEQYF | TGTGCCAGCTCTCCCGACAGGCACTACGAGCAGTACTTC
TRBD1 | TRBJ1-5 | TRBV12-3/TRBV12-4 | many | CASSRGTGASNQPQHF | TGTGCCAGCAGCCGCGGGACAGGGGCGAGTAATCAGCCCCAGCATTTT
NA | TRBJ2-1 | TRBV6-5 | NA | CASSYGARQHEQFF | TGTGCCAGCAGTTACGGAGCGCGGCAACATGAGCAGTTCTTC
TRBD2 | TRBJ2-1 | TRBV28 | NA | CASNSGTSFYNEQFF | TGTGCCAGCAACTCCGGGACTAGCTTCTACAATGAGCAGTTCTTC
NA | TRBJ2-1 | TRBV19 | NA | CATISEPYNEQFF | TGTGCCACAATTTCGGAACCTTACAATGAGCAGTTCTTC
NA | TRBJ1-3 | TRBV10-3 | NA | CAIMTAGNTIYF | TGTGCCATCATGACAGCTGGAAACACCATATATTTT
NA | TRBJ1-5 | TRBV12-3/TRBV12-4 | many | CASSLTAVGQPQHF | TGTGCCAGCAGTTTGACGGCCGTGGGCCAGCCCCAGCATTTT
NA | TRBJ2-5 | TRBV13 | many | CASSLTGLTETQYF | TGTGCCAGCAGCTTGACAGGTCTTACCGAGACCCAGTACTTC
TRBD2 | TRBJ2-7 | TRBV7-8 | NA | CASSLGTSGPSSYEQYF | TGTGCCAGCAGCTTGGGGACTAGCGGTCCGAGCTCCTACGAGCAGTACTTC
NA | TRBJ2-7 | TRBV6-2/TRBV6-3 | few | CASSSFGQTYEQYF | TGTGCCAGCAGTTCATTTGGACAGACTTACGAGCAGTACTTC
TRBD2 | TRBJ2-1 | TRBV5-1 | few | CASSLDPTSGRSEQFF | TGCGCCAGCAGCTTGGATCCCACTAGCGGGAGGTCTGAGCAGTTCTTC
TRBD2 | TRBJ2-4 | TRBV6-2/TRBV6-3 | many | CASTIEAGVGNIQYF | TGTGCCAGCACCATAGAGGCGGGAGTGGGAAACATTCAGTACTTC
NA | TRBJ2-6 | TRBV12-3/TRBV12-4 | few | CASSFWDTPLSLSGANVLTF | TGTGCCAGCAGTTTTTGGGACACCCCTCTCTCTCTCTCTGGGGCCAACGTCCTGACTTTC
NA | TRBJ2-2 | TRBV20-1 | NA | CSAREGFNGELFF | TGCAGTGCTAGAGAAGGGTTTAACGGGGAGCTGTTTTTT
NA | TRBJ2-3 | TRBV5-1 | few | CASSLGVDSRIDTQYF | TGCGCCAGCAGCTTGGGGGTGGACTCCCGCATAGATACGCAGTATTTT
NA | TRBJ1-2 | TRBV4-2 | many | CASSLFRESNYGYTF | TGTGCCAGCAGCCTTTTCAGGGAGTCTAACTATGGCTACACCTTC
NA | TRBJ2-7 | TRBV9 | NA | CASSKAGAFSYEQYF | TGTGCCAGCAGTAAGGCCGGGGCCTTCTCCTACGAGCAGTACTTC
TRBD2 | TRBJ2-2 | TRBV18 | NA | CASSWTSDTGELFF | TGTGCCAGCTCATGGACTAGTGACACCGGGGAGCTGTTTTTT
TRBD1 | TRBJ1-1 | TRBV7-9 | NA | CASSSRGPGGTEAFF | TGTGCCAGCAGCTCCCGCGGGCCAGGGGGAACTGAAGCTTTCTTT
TRBD2 | TRBJ2-3 | TRBV5-8 | NA | CASTLLAGSGKADTQYF | TGTGCCAGCACCTTGTTAGCGGGGAGTGGTAAGGCAGATACGCAGTATTTT
NA | TRBJ1-5 | TRBV5-8 | NA | CASSFPAGVSNQPQHF | TGTGCCAGCAGCTTTCCCGCAGGAGTAAGCAATCAGCCCCAGCATTTT
NA | TRBJ2-3 | TRBV5-1 | many | CASSLELGDTQYF | TGCGCCAGCAGCTTGGAATTAGGAGATACGCAGTATTTT
NA | TRBJ2-4 | TRBV28 | NA | CASGSQGNIQYF | TGTGCCAGCGGGAGTCAGGGAAACATTCAGTACTTC
NA | TRBJ2-3 | TRBV6-1 | NA | CASTPRYYGTDTQYF | TGTGCCAGCACCCCCAGGTATTATGGCACAGATACGCAGTATTTT
NA | TRBJ2-2 | TRBV11-1 | few | CASSYISSRAAVGTGELFF | TGTGCCAGCAGCTACATTAGCTCTCGGGCAGCTGTTGGCACCGGGGAGCTGTTTTTT
NA | TRBJ1-4 | TRBV20-1 | many | CSARIREGGHEKLFF | TGCAGTGCTAGAATCAGGGAGGGAGGGCATGAAAAACTGTTTTTT
NA | TRBJ2-1 | TRBV28 | few | CATGHIKGFF | TGTGCCACCGGCCATATAAAAGGGTTCTTC
TRBD1 | TRBJ2-4 | TRBV6-2/TRBV6-3 | few | CASSYFRDRVSRAKNIQYF | TGTGCCAGCAGTTATTTCCGGGACAGGGTCTCACGAGCCAAAAACATTCAGTACTTC
NA | TRBJ1-5 | TRBV12-3/TRBV12-4 | NA | CASTPGIPSYSNQPQHF | TGTGCCAGCACCCCAGGGATTCCCTCGTATAGCAATCAGCCCCAGCATTTT
NA | TRBJ2-1 | TRBV6-2/TRBV6-3 | NA | CATGTGRPHNEQFF | TGTGCCACCGGGACTGGCAGACCTCACAATGAGCAGTTCTTC
NA | TRBJ1-4 | TRBV20-1 | NA | CSAKGPTNEKLFF | TGCAGTGCTAAGGGCCCCACTAATGAAAAACTGTTTTTT
TRBD2 | TRBJ2-7 | TRBV29-1 | few | CSIREDYYEQYF | TGCAGCATCCGGGAGGACTACTACGAGCAGTACTTC
NA | TRBJ2-1 | TRBV7-9 | many | CASQYPGRGYNEQFF | TGTGCCAGCCAATACCCCGGTAGAGGTTACAATGAGCAGTTCTTC
TRBD1 | TRBJ2-1 | TRBV7-2 | NA | CASSLGTGGSYEQFF | TGTGCCAGCAGCTTAGGGACAGGGGGCTCCTATGAGCAGTTCTTC
TRBD1 | TRBJ1-2 | TRBV3-1 | few | CASSPITGGANGYTF | TGTGCCAGCAGCCCCATAACAGGGGGCGCTAATGGCTACACCTTC